The 2 T cell receptor beta chains listed next were all sequenced from one sample in a study of blood T cell repertoires in COVID-19. The method was immunoSEQ multiplex PCR; TCRdb's version includes in-frame clones alone and lacks a portion of them. The sample holds roughly 130,000 clones, roughly 85% seen once. Material: peripheral blood. These receptor sequences come from a man between 60 and 75 years old with acute or convalescent COVID-19.

The V and J genes are TRBV18 and TRBJ1-2; D is perhaps TRBD1 (6 bases). Germline CDR1 reads KGHSH; CDR2 reads LQKENI. V lost 2 bases and J lost 4, with 14 bases in between. The CDR3 runs 15 residues. The CDR3 DNA is TGTGCCAGCTCACCATCAGGGGAGAGGGCCTATGGCTACACCTTC. As protein: CASSPSGERAYGYTF.

This clone showed up just once. The chain's CDR3 is CAWTSGEKVQYF. The DNA for the CDR3 is TGTGCCTGGACTAGCGGGGAAAAAGTTCAGTATTTT. The genes are TRBV30 and TRBJ2-3, with 9 bases fitting TRBD2. The CDR3 extends over 12 amino acids. The V gene end was trimmed by 4 bases and the J gene end by 12 bases; junction bases not matched to a gene: 8. Per germline, CDR1 GTSNPN and CDR2 SVGIG (reference sequence).